This T cell receptor (beta chain) is from a study of shared clonotypes between healthy human individuals. As for this clone: Its antigen remains unidentified.

Only in-frame clones appear in the TCRdb table, and some are missing; sequencing was by immunoSEQ multiplex PCR. The sample lists approximately 2.1 million clones; more than 85% were seen once. V was pared by 6 bases and J by 8 bases, with 33 bases between. Germline V lookup: CDR1 SNHLY, CDR2 FYNNEI. The CDR3 contains 19 residues. Overall study findings and caveats: Blood alone was sampled, and tissue repertoires likely differ.

The chain has TRBV2 and TRBJ2-3, with D maybe TRBD1 (6 bases). The TCR sequence derives from a man between 18 and 35 years old in good health. Some clones in this sample may be carry-over from other donors' samples. Sequenced: naive CD4+ T cells from PBMCs. Regarding subset: CD45RA+ positively selected. CDR3 residues: CASSQGPGTKGAWFGTQYF. The CDR3 region has the DNA TGTGCCAGCAGCCAGGGGCCGGGGACGAAAGGGGCATGGTTCGGTACGCAGTATTTT. Based on the CDR3 plus reference TRBV2 and TRBJ2-3, the full variable domain is EPEVTQTPSHQVTQMGQEVILRCVPISNHLYFYWYRQILGQKVEFLVSFYNNEISEKSEIFDDQFSVERPDGSNFTLKIRSTKLEDSAMYFCASSQGPGTKGAWFGTQYFGPGTRLTVL.